This T cell receptor beta chain was identified in a study of beta chain features in type 1 diabetes. Study-level points and caveats: TCRB CDR3s were moderately but significantly shorter in Type 1 diabetes patients in all four CD4+ subsets. HLA effects on TCRB rearrangement stayed unresolved here.

Naive, central memory, regulatory and stem cell-like memory cells within the CD4+ compartment were sorted using CD45RO/CCR7/CD25/CD127/CD95/CD27. Concerning this clone itself: Its antigen is as yet unknown. Germline is not matched at one junction end, which may reflect a read error.

What was sequenced were expressed TCRB transcripts, since all of the isolated RNA had been reverse transcribed. Generated by immunoSEQ multiplex PCR, the TCRdb table keeps only in-frame clones and is missing some. The sample lists under 300,000 clones, about 15% seen once, with almost 0.02% in the top ten. This CDR3 region has 15 residues. Germline assignment: CDR1 SSHAT and CDR2 FNYEAQ (reference sequence). Sequenced: naive CD4+ T cells from blood. V and J are TRBV7-7 and TRBJ2-5, with TRBD2 matching over 9 bases. This TCR was sampled from a man younger than 45 with type 1 diabetes. The CDR3, as DNA: TGTGCTAGCAGCTACAGCGGGGGGCTGGGAGAGACCCAGTACTTC. Translated, it gives CASSYSGGLGETQYF.